This is a list of T cell receptor beta chains from one sample in a study of blood T cell repertoires in COVID-19. Clones were read by immunoSEQ multiplex PCR, and TCRdb kept only the in-frame ones, dropping some. Of over 130,000 clones in the sample, roughly four fifths are singletons; the top ten hold 3.5% to 5.5%. Sample: peripheral blood. Receptor source: a woman older than 75 with active or convalescent COVID-19. CDR3s include the opening cysteine and the closing phenylalanine or tryptophan. The D gene is left open where the match is weak. Clone size, where shown, is once, few, many, or a class for clones that have expanded.

d_call	v_call	clone_size	j_call	cdr3_nt	cdr3_aa
TRBD1	TRBV5-1	.	TRBJ2-7	TGCGCCAGCAGCCAGGACAGGGGCTACTACGAGCAGTACTTC	CASSQDRGYYEQYF
.	TRBV2	.	TRBJ1-2	TGTGCCAGCAGTGGTGGGGCGGCCATGCCGAAAGTCTTC	CASSGGAAMPKVF
TRBD2	TRBV28	.	TRBJ2-2	TGTGCCAGCAGTTTACCTCTCGGGGGGGCCGGGGAGCTGTTTTTT	CASSLPLGGAGELFF
TRBD1	TRBV11-3	few	TRBJ2-7	TGTGCCAGCAGCCCCCCCCGGGACAGGGGGTCATACGAGCAGTACTTC	CASSPPRDRGSYEQYF
TRBD1	TRBV27	.	TRBJ2-1	TGTGCCAGCAAACCGGACAGGGGGTCCTACAATGAGCAGTTCTTC	CASKPDRGSYNEQFF
TRBD1	TRBV7-9	.	TRBJ1-1	TGTGCCAGCAGCTTTGGACAGGGGGAAACTGAAGCTTTCTTT	CASSFGQGETEAFF
TRBD1	TRBV30	few	TRBJ1-1	TGTGCCTGGAACCCCGGTACCGGGCAGGGGGCGAAAGGAGCTTTCTTT	CAWNPGTGQGAKGAFF
.	TRBV2	.	TRBJ1-5	TGTGCCAGCAGACGCAGGGAGGGAGCCAATCAGCCCCAGCATTTT	CASRRREGANQPQHF
.	TRBV18	.	TRBJ1-1	TGTGCCAGCTCACCGGGCCCCCAGAACACTGAAGCTTTCTTT	CASSPGPQNTEAFF
TRBD1	TRBV5-1	.	TRBJ2-3	TGCGCCAGCAGCTTTCAGGGGACAGGGTGGGGCACAGATACGCAGTATTTT	CASSFQGTGWGTDTQYF
.	TRBV7-2	few	TRBJ1-5	TGTGCCAGCAGCTTCGCCCTTGTAGATCAGCCCCAGCATTTT	CASSFALVDQPQHF
.	TRBV19	.	TRBJ1-2	TGTGCCAGTAGTGCGACAGTAGAACTTGGCTACACCTTC	CASSATVELGYTF